What follows are 15 T cell receptor beta chains derived from one specimen sequenced in a study of identical twins. One entry per CDR3 protein, called by TCRdb with MiXCR from the 5' RACE reads. The repertoire holds under 250,000 distinct CDR3 sequences, with about 13% as singletons. This sample was shared with a second study, whose subject was yellow fever vaccine responses in identical twins.

Sequenced input: memory (CD45RO+) T cells sorted from blood. The receptor set was obtained from a woman aged 18 to 35 in good health.

This clonotype has ten or more counts. The rearrangement joins TRBV13 to TRBJ1-1; D is perhaps TRBD1 (6 bases). Germline V gives CDR1 PRHDT, CDR2 FYEKMQ (reference sequence). Between the trimmed V and J ends, which lost 6 bases and 5 bases, there was a span of 19 bases. This CDR3 is 15 amino acids long. This CDR3 reads CASRPNTGSRTEAFF. CDR3 nucleotides: TGTGCCAGCAGGCCTAACACAGGGAGTCGAACTGAAGCTTTCTTT. Based on the CDR3 plus reference TRBV13 and TRBJ1-1, the full variable domain is AAGVIQSPRHLIKEKRETATLKCYPIPRHDTVYWYQQGPGQDPQFLISFYEKMQSDKGSIPDRFSAQQFSDYHSELNMSSLELGDSALYFCASRPNTGSRTEAFFGQGTRLTVV.

This clonotype was seen more than once but under ten times. The CDR3 reads CASSLGLTGVNIQYF. The CDR3 DNA follows: TGCGCCAGCAGCTTGGGGCTGACAGGGGTAAACATTCAGTACTTC. V gene TRBV5-1 combines with J gene TRBJ2-4, with TRBD1 matching 8 bases. This CDR3 region has 15 residues. The V segment lost 0 bases and the J segment 6 bases; nucleotides outside the gene matches: 5. Germline CDR1 SGHRS, CDR2 YFSETQ.

This clonotype showed up many times. The chain uses TRBV12-3 or TRBV12-4 and TRBJ2-1; 7 nucleotides align to TRBD2. J lost 6 bases, V lost 5 bases, and 13 bases had no gene match. The CDR3 is 16 residues long. CDR3 residues: CASSPRAAGERNEQFF. CDR3 in DNA: TGTGCCAGCAGTCCCCGGGCCGCGGGAGAGCGCAATGAGCAGTTCTTC.

This clonotype has a handful of counts. The chain couples TRBV4-3 to TRBJ2-7; the D gene is possibly TRBD2 (7 bases). Germline lookup yields CDR1 LGHNA and CDR2 YSLEER. The CDR3 spans 20 residues. The V and J ends lost 4 bases and 2 bases respectively, with 30 bases between them. As DNA, the CDR3 is TGCGCCAGCAGCCCTCAACAGGGACTTGCGATGGCGGGAGCGACCTACGAGCAGTACTTC. It is translated as CASSPQQGLAMAGATYEQYF.

There are a few counts of this clonotype. The chain combines TRBV11-2 with TRBJ2-3, with D maybe TRBD2 (5 bases). The ends were cut back, 3 bases at V and 9 bases at J, with 25 bases in the middle. This CDR3 comprises 17 residues. In germline, CDR1 is SGHAT, CDR2 FQNNGV. As DNA, the CDR3 is TGTGCCAGCAGCTTGCTTCGAGGCCCATCCCTTGGGGAGACGCAGTATTTT. Its protein product is CASSLLRGPSLGETQYF.

A few counts support this clonotype. The chain recombines TRBV6-5 with TRBJ2-1; D is perhaps TRBD1 or TRBD2 (5 bases each). The germline V gene has CDR1 MNHEY and CDR2 SVGAGI. Between the trimmed V and J ends, which lost 2 bases and 5 bases, there was a span of 16 bases. The CDR3 totals 16 residues. CDR3 residues: CASSYRTARGDNEQFF. The DNA of the CDR3 is TGTGCCAGCAGTTACAGGACGGCGCGAGGGGACAATGAGCAGTTCTTC.

In its sample, this clonotype was seen many times. The chain joins TRBV7-2 to TRBJ1-3, with no clear D. The CDR3 has 13 amino acids. From germline, CDR1 is SGHTA and CDR2 FQGNSA. Trimming cost V 4 bases and J 0 bases, with 4 bases left between them. CDR3 loop: CASSSGSGNTIYF. The CDR3 bases are TGTGCCAGCAGCTCAGGCTCTGGAAACACCATATATTTT. The full variable domain, with the rest looked up from reference TRBV7-2 and TRBJ1-3, is GAGVSQSPSNKVTEKGKDVELRCDPISGHTALYWYRQSLGQGLEFLIYFQGNSAPDKSGLPSDRFSAERTGGSVSTLTIQRTQQEDSAVYLCASSSGSGNTIYFGEGSWLTVV.

This clonotype was detected a few times. The chain employs TRBV20-1 and TRBJ2-5, with TRBD1 matching 9 bases. V shed 0 bases and J 5 bases; nucleotides not matched to a gene: 7. CDR1 is DFQATT, CDR2 SNEGSKA, per germline (reference sequence). CDR3 size: 15 residues. CDR3 region: CSARDSTGGYETQYF. CDR3 in DNA: TGCAGTGCTAGAGATTCGACAGGGGGATATGAGACCCAGTACTTC.

This clonotype was detected only a few times. The rearrangement uses TRBV7-9 and TRBJ1-6, with D perhaps matching TRBD1 (6 bases). There are 14 residues in the CDR3. Germline CDR1 and CDR2: SEHNR and FQNEAQ (reference sequence). With 1 base removed from V and 9 bases from J, the gap between germline ends came to 10 bases. This chain's CDR3 is CASSLDGGGSPLHF. The CDR3 DNA sequence: TGTGCCAGCAGCTTAGACGGGGGCGGTTCACCCCTCCACTTT.

This clonotype has a handful of counts. V usage is TRBV7-9 and J usage is TRBJ2-3; D possibly corresponds to TRBD2 (5 bases). V shed 5 bases and J shed 8 bases, with 20 bases lying between them. Germline loops: CDR1 SEHNR, CDR2 FQNEAQ (reference sequence). The CDR3 length is 15 residues. CDR3 DNA: TGTGCCAGCAGCCCACTAAGCGGCGGGCAGGCTACGCAGTATTTT. Protein sequence: CASSPLSGGQATQYF.

J is TRBJ1-5 and V is TRBV5-1; D is possibly TRBD1 (5 bases). The CDR3 is 14 residues long. Trimming left V 0 bases short and J 7 bases short, with 11 bases between. Germline-derived CDR1 and CDR2 are SGHRS and YFSETQ. The CDR3 nucleotides are TGCGCCAGCAGCTTGGAGGGCGGGGGACAGCCCCAGCATTTT. It encodes CASSLEGGGQPQHF. Variable domain in full (rest from reference TRBV5-1 and TRBJ1-5): KAGVTQTPRYLIKTRGQQVTLSCSPISGHRSVSWYQQTPGQGLQFLFEYFSETQRNKGNFPGRFSGRQFSNSRSEMNVSTLELGDSALYLCASSLEGGGQPQHFGDGTRLSIL.

This chain uses TRBV7-6 with TRBJ2-7; weak D call: TRBD1 (6 bases). This CDR3 has 15 residues. Germline CDR1 SGHVS, CDR2 FNYEAQ. Trimming took 5 bases from V and 0 from J, leaving 14 bases between them. CDR3 sequence: CASSLGQLYSYEQYF. As DNA, the CDR3 is TGTGCCAGCAGCCTCGGACAGCTATACTCCTACGAGCAGTACTTC.

This clonotype was observed a few times. V and J are TRBV20-1 and TRBJ2-5; D unclear. The CDR3 is 12 residues long. Germline assignment: CDR1 DFQATT and CDR2 SNEGSKA (reference sequence). CDR3 sequence reads: CSVGESEETQYF. The CDR3 DNA is TGCAGCGTCGGAGAGTCCGAAGAGACCCAGTACTTC.

This clonotype has a count of ten or more. The CDR3 DNA is TGCGCCAGCAGCCGGGACGCGTCAAACTACGAGCAGTACTTC. This gives the protein CASSRDASNYEQYF. The chain is built from TRBV5-1 and TRBJ2-7, with D possibly being TRBD1 or TRBD2 (5 bases each). Trimming cost V 4 bases and J 3 bases, with 14 bases left between them. This CDR3 is 14 amino acids long. Germline-derived CDR1 and CDR2 are SGHRS and YFSETQ.

This clonotype was counted between two and nine times. This sequence joins TRBV6-2 or TRBV6-3 and TRBJ2-1; TRBD1 matches at 9 bases. CDR3 length: 14 amino acids. Germline V lookup: CDR1 MNHEY, CDR2 SVGEGT. After removal of 2 bases from V and 7 bases from J, the junction contained 3 bases not matched to a gene. The CDR3 coding sequence is TGTGCCAGCAGTTACAGCGGGACAGGGAATGAGCAGTTCTTC. It specifies CASSYSGTGNEQFF.